Listed here are 2 T cell receptor beta chains from one sample, sequenced in a study of blood T cell repertoires in COVID-19. Here immunoSEQ multiplex PCR was the method, and the copy in TCRdb shows in-frame clones only, minus some. The sample contains 80,000 to 95,000 clones, around three quarters of which appear only once. The sequenced material came from peripheral blood. The source of these receptors is a woman aged 45 to 65 with acute or convalescent COVID-19.

V is TRBV29-1 and J is TRBJ2-7; maybe TRBD2 (6 bases). The germline V gene encodes CDR1 SQVTM and CDR2 ANQGSEA. V was trimmed by 0 bases and J by 3 bases, leaving 15 bases between them. The length of the CDR3 is 15 residues. CDR3 in amino acids: CSVEEAGTANYEQYF. CDR3 nucleotides: TGCAGCGTTGAAGAGGCGGGGACCGCAAACTACGAGCAGTACTTC.

The table lists this clone with a count of one. This chain uses TRBV4-1 with TRBJ1-4; the match to TRBD1 covers 7 bases. Trimming removed 2 bases from V and 3 bases from J; junction bases left unmatched: 6. This CDR3 contains 16 residues. CDR1 is MGHRA and CDR2 is YSYEKL in the germline V gene. This chain's CDR3 is CASSQMWGQPNEKLFF. For the CDR3, the DNA is TGCGCCAGCAGCCAAATGTGGGGACAGCCTAATGAAAAACTGTTTTTT.